The clone carrying this T cell receptor (beta chain) was observed once. Antigen: not known. The CDR3 sequence is 13 residues long. The V end was cut by 5 bases, the J end by 1 base, with 10 bases between. The germline V gene has CDR1 SGHRS and CDR2 YFSETQ. The protocol was immunoSEQ multiplex PCR, while the TCRdb copy is restricted to in-frame clones and leaves out a portion. The sample lists about 12,000 clones, around 92% occurring once. The sorted conventional CD4+ T cells were CD25-low and CD127-high, with genomic DNA sequenced. The data were obtained in a study of regulatory and conventional T cells in RAG deficiency. Study-wide results and limits: Patient subsets had shorter CDR3s; Omenn Treg-Tconv overlap exceeded 80%. Shannon entropy fell and Simpson indices rose in RAG-deficient patients.

The sample also formed part of further work on regulatory T cells. This second study notes: The primer mix had 52 TRBV and 13 TRBJ primers. In patients, unique TRB V-J pairs were restricted and V/J usage skewed, especially in Tregs.

The genes are TRBV5-1 and TRBJ2-7; D is perhaps TRBD1 (6 bases). The sequence derives from a human donor in good health. The source material was CD4+ effector T cells sorted from blood. The CDR3 region is CASRIGTSYEQYF. CDR3 DNA: TGCGCCAGCAGGATAGGGACATCCTACGAGCAGTACTTC.